This TCR beta chain is from a study of blood T cell repertoires in COVID-19. Background on the study: Spain, Italy and the United States supplied samples that represented acute and convalescent COVID-19. T cells, B-cell-depleted T cells, or PBMCs supplied cDNA or gDNA.

In the original processing: The authors estimated nucleated cell counts from reference gene primer amplification. The assay was immunoSEQ multiplex PCR, and TCRdb's table has in-frame clones only and misses some. V and J calls and clone size are as listed in that table; D and trimming were resolved from the DNA. The sample records some 230,000 clones, 70% to 90% being singletons. The sample comprised peripheral blood. This sequence was found in a man aged 50-60 years who had recovered from COVID-19.

CDR3 sequence (DNA): TGTGCCAGCAGTAGACAGTCCTACGAGCAGTACTTC. Protein sequence: CASSRQSYEQYF. The chain couples TRBV6-5 to TRBJ2-7; the D gene is possibly TRBD1 (5 bases). This CDR3 has 12 amino acids. The ends were cut back, 5 bases at V and 1 base at J, with 6 bases in the middle. In germline, CDR1 is MNHEY, CDR2 SVGAGI.